Listed below are T cell receptor beta chains from one sample, sequenced in a study of T-cell memory formation after mild COVID-19. Using its own MiXCR run on the 5' RACE reads, TCRdb lists one record per CDR3 protein. This table has roughly 450,000 distinct CDR3 sequences, 18% appearing once. The sample consisted of PBMCs or a T cell subset sorted from them (not recorded which). Receptor source: an adult woman who had mild COVID-19 (a few samples of this study predate the infection). Cell type and time point are not known. Both conserved end residues are part of each CDR3. D genes are given only for firm matches. Where a row states a size, it is once, few, many or the class of an expanded clone; other rows omit it.

TRBJ2-2,.,12,.,TRBV6-2/TRBV6-3,CASVESGGELFF,TGTGCCAGCGTGGAGTCGGGCGGGGAGCTGTTTTTT
TRBJ2-5,.,15,TRBD2,TRBV5-1,CASSTSGGVQETQYF,TGCGCCAGCAGCACCAGCGGGGGGGTCCAAGAGACCCAGTACTTC
TRBJ2-3,.,15,TRBD2,TRBV7-6,CASSPRGGLEDTQYF,TGTGCCAGCAGCCCCCGGGGGGGCTTAGAAGATACGCAGTATTTT
TRBJ2-1,few,15,.,TRBV9,CASSPDQRNYNEQFF,TGTGCCAGCAGCCCCGATCAGCGGAACTACAATGAGCAGTTCTTC
TRBJ2-6,few,15,.,TRBV6-5,CASTYRGSGANVLTF,TGTGCCAGCACCTATCGAGGGTCTGGGGCCAACGTCCTGACTTTC
TRBJ2-6,few,17,.,TRBV5-6,CASSAGRPQTGANVLTF,TGTGCCAGCAGCGCCGGACGTCCCCAAACAGGGGCCAACGTCCTGACTTTC
TRBJ1-6,.,16,.,TRBV6-5,CASSYSRTLSSSPLHF,TGTGCCAGCAGTTACTCGAGGACTCTTAGCAGTTCACCCCTCCACTTT
TRBJ1-2,.,12,.,TRBV12-3/TRBV12-4,CASSSEAGGYTF,TGTGCCAGCAGTTCGGAAGCGGGAGGCTACACCTTC
TRBJ2-1,few,14,TRBD2,TRBV20-1,CSARTSGRNNEQFF,TGCAGTGCTAGGACTAGCGGGAGAAACAATGAGCAGTTCTTC
TRBJ1-6,.,15,.,TRBV18,CASSSRGSYNSPLHF,TGTGCCAGCTCCTCGCGAGGCTCCTATAATTCACCCCTCCACTTT
TRBJ2-5,.,14,TRBD2,TRBV5-1,CASGAGGSEETQYF,TGCGCCAGCGGAGCGGGGGGCTCAGAAGAGACCCAGTACTTC
TRBJ2-3,once,17,TRBD2,TRBV5-8,CASSLGLAGGGTDTQYF,TGTGCCAGCAGCTTGGGCCTAGCGGGAGGAGGCACAGATACGCAGTATTTT
TRBJ2-5,few,15,.,TRBV4-1,CASSQVATSQETQYF,TGCGCCAGCAGCCAAGTTGCGACTAGCCAAGAGACCCAGTACTTC
TRBJ2-7,few,13,.,TRBV10-3,CAISQQGSYEQYF,TGTGCCATCAGTCAACAGGGCTCCTACGAGCAGTACTTC
TRBJ1-5,few,13,.,TRBV12-3/TRBV12-4,CASSLVTDQPQHF,TGTGCCAGCAGTTTAGTGACGGATCAGCCCCAGCATTTT
TRBJ2-7,few,14,.,TRBV7-9,CASGSFKEGYEQYF,TGTGCCAGCGGCTCCTTCAAGGAAGGATACGAGCAGTACTTC
TRBJ2-1,few,16,.,TRBV24-1,CATSDPSWGGGNEQFF,TGTGCCACCAGTGACCCTTCGTGGGGGGGCGGGAATGAGCAGTTCTTC
TRBJ1-1,many,12,.,TRBV7-3,CASIGSNTEAFF,TGTGCCAGCATTGGATCGAACACTGAAGCTTTCTTT
TRBJ2-7,many,11,.,TRBV7-9,CASSLTHEQYF,TGTGCCAGCAGCTTAACTCACGAGCAGTACTTC
TRBJ2-3,few,14,TRBD1,TRBV7-2,CASSSGTGTDTQYF,TGTGCCAGCAGCTCCGGGACAGGGACAGATACGCAGTATTTT
TRBJ1-5,.,15,.,TRBV4-3,CASSQKLGGNQPQHF,TGCGCCAGCAGCCAGAAACTAGGGGGCAATCAGCCCCAGCATTTT
TRBJ2-4,.,14,.,TRBV12-3/TRBV12-4,CASSPWSGGDIQYF,TGTGCCAGCAGTCCCTGGAGCGGAGGGGACATTCAGTACTTC
TRBJ1-5,.,14,.,TRBV6-5,CASSTGFGNQPQHF,TGTGCCAGCAGTACAGGGTTTGGCAATCAGCCCCAGCATTTT
TRBJ1-1,few,16,TRBD1,TRBV6-1,CASSVGRQGWNTEAFF,TGTGCCAGCAGTGTGGGCCGACAGGGTTGGAACACTGAAGCTTTCTTT
TRBJ1-5,.,16,.,TRBV6-1,CASSAADRRSNQPQHF,TGTGCCAGCAGTGCCGCCGACAGGAGGAGCAATCAGCCCCAGCATTTT
TRBJ1-3,.,16,.,TRBV7-6,CASSIGSGGRGNTIYF,TGTGCCAGCAGCATTGGAAGCGGGGGGCGCGGAAACACCATATATTTT
TRBJ1-1,.,14,TRBD1,TRBV5-1,CASSLAGTGNEAFF,TGCGCCAGCAGCTTGGCTGGGACAGGGAATGAAGCTTTCTTT
TRBJ2-5,few,13,.,TRBV5-1,CASSSEGWETQYF,TGCGCCAGCAGCTCTGAGGGTTGGGAGACCCAGTACTTC
TRBJ2-5,.,16,TRBD2,TRBV14,CASSQDGLAGGKTQYF,TGTGCCAGCAGCCAAGATGGACTAGCGGGAGGCAAGACCCAGTACTTC
TRBJ2-7,few,14,TRBD2,TRBV7-9,CASTPGLAKYEQYF,TGTGCCAGCACTCCGGGACTAGCGAAGTACGAGCAGTACTTC
TRBJ2-7,.,16,TRBD2,TRBV7-9,CASSPDGKRGGYEQYF,TGTGCCAGCAGCCCCGACGGCAAGCGGGGTGGTTACGAGCAGTACTTC
TRBJ2-1,many,17,TRBD2,TRBV12-3/TRBV12-4,CASSSPRSSGGYNEQFF,TGTGCCAGCAGTTCCCCCCGGAGTAGCGGGGGTTACAATGAGCAGTTCTTC
TRBJ2-7,.,11,.,TRBV5-1,CASSTGVQQYF,TGCGCCAGCAGCACGGGCGTTCAGCAGTACTTC
TRBJ1-6,.,16,TRBD1,TRBV4-1,CASSKTGTGGNSPLHF,TGCGCCAGCAGCAAAACCGGGACAGGGGGAAATTCACCCCTCCACTTT
TRBJ1-4,.,14,.,TRBV29-1,CSVEDPQGHEKLFF,TGCAGCGTTGAAGATCCACAGGGTCATGAAAAACTGTTTTTT
TRBJ2-3,.,17,TRBD2,TRBV7-2,CASSLVWLAGDPDTQYF,TGTGCCAGCAGCTTAGTCTGGCTAGCGGGGGACCCAGATACGCAGTATTTT
TRBJ2-3,many,16,.,TRBV20-1,CSARDPFLVRTDTQYF,TGCAGTGCTAGAGATCCCTTTTTGGTCCGCACAGATACGCAGTATTTT
TRBJ2-3,.,15,TRBD1,TRBV12-3/TRBV12-4,CASSLGQGGVDTQYF,TGTGCCAGCAGTTTGGGACAGGGGGGCGTTGATACGCAGTATTTT
TRBJ2-7,few,15,.,TRBV5-5,CASSLAPGTYYEQYF,TGTGCCAGCAGCTTGGCCCCCGGGACTTACTACGAGCAGTACTTC
TRBJ1-1,.,15,.,TRBV2,CASSERRPMNTEAFF,TGTGCCAGCAGTGAAAGGAGACCCATGAACACTGAAGCTTTCTTT
TRBJ2-2,.,15,.,TRBV15,CATSSIRGATGELFF,TGTGCCACCAGCAGTATCAGGGGGGCGACCGGGGAGCTGTTTTTT
TRBJ1-2,few,15,.,TRBV7-2,CASSLDPGGSYGYTF,TGTGCCAGCAGCTTAGACCCGGGAGGGAGCTATGGCTACACCTTC
TRBJ2-5,few,12,TRBD1,TRBV30,CAWDNTGGSQYF,TGTGCCTGGGATAACACAGGGGGATCCCAGTACTTC
TRBJ2-1,few,18,TRBD1,TRBV10-3,CAISESEYGQGGNNEQFF,TGTGCCATCAGTGAGTCGGAATATGGACAGGGGGGAAACAATGAGCAGTTCTTC
TRBJ2-7,.,15,.,TRBV2,CASSESPSPPYEQYF,TGTGCCAGCAGTGAAAGTCCTTCGCCCCCCTACGAGCAGTACTTC
TRBJ2-2,.,14,.,TRBV7-9,CASSGGQNTGELFF,TGTGCCAGCAGCGGGGGACAGAACACCGGGGAGCTGTTTTTT
TRBJ1-2,.,13,TRBD1,TRBV7-9,CASSPSTGMGYTF,TGTGCCAGCAGCCCCTCGACAGGGATGGGCTACACCTTC
TRBJ1-4,.,15,TRBD1,TRBV28,CASSPQDRDNEKLFF,TGTGCCAGCAGTCCGCAGGACAGGGATAATGAAAAACTGTTTTTT
TRBJ2-1,many,17,TRBD2,TRBV18,CASSPQNGLAGYNEQFF,TGTGCCAGCTCACCACAAAATGGACTAGCGGGGTACAATGAGCAGTTCTTC
TRBJ2-3,many,15,.,TRBV29-1,CSVDGGDARTDTQYF,TGCAGCGTTGATGGTGGGGACGCCCGCACAGATACGCAGTATTTT
TRBJ2-5,few,14,.,TRBV4-1,CASSQDRGLETQYF,TGCGCCAGCAGCCAAGATCGGGGATTAGAGACCCAGTACTTC